The present T cell receptor (beta chain) was sequenced within a study of cytomegalovirus exposure and HLA in healthy donors. The study ran its PCR with 60 Vbeta and 13 Jbeta primers. Generated by immunoSEQ multiplex PCR, the TCRdb table keeps only in-frame clones and is missing some. Its table lists approximately 120,000 clones. V gave up 2 bases and J gave up 7 bases; unmatched junction bases: 9. The CDR3 length is 16 residues. Germline V gene sequence: CDR1 SGHTA, CDR2 FQGNSA. The genes are TRBV7-2 and TRBJ1-5; 9 bases map to TRBD1. Sequencing input: PBMCs. The origin of this receptor is a man between 40 and 49 years old in good health and CMV-seronegative. CDR3 nucleotide sequence: TGTGCCAGCAGCTTATGGGGACAGGGAGTGCGGCAGCCCCAGCATTTT. Translating it yields CASSLWGQGVRQPQHF.